This record concerns one TCR beta chain sequence. All enrollees were roughly 18 to 89 years old and from 20 to 25 US areas. The sample belongs to a study of blood T cell repertoires in COVID-19. Study-level information: Samples of COVID-19 (acute and convalescent) were obtained from the United States, Italy and Spain. In each case, the material was cDNA or gDNA derived from T cells, B-cell-depleted T cells, or PBMCs.

Sequenced by immunoSEQ multiplex PCR; TCRdb stores in-frame clones only, minus some. The profile covers 150,000 to 200,000 clones, with roughly 85% appearing a single time and approximately 9.4% taken by the ten largest. Germline lookup yields CDR1 DFQATT and CDR2 SNEGSKA (reference sequence). This CDR3 contains 11 residues. V lost 6 bases, J lost 5 bases, and 8 bases lay in between. V and J are TRBV20-1 and TRBJ1-5; unclear D gene. The receptor was isolated from a woman between 18 and 29 years old who had recovered from COVID-19. The specimen was PBMCs or T cells enriched from blood (not recorded which). In DNA form, the CDR3 reads TGCAGTGCCGGTTTTGATCAGCCCCAGCATTTT. Its protein product is CSAGFDQPQHF.